This T cell receptor beta chain was found in a study of regulatory T cells in long-lasting Graves disease. The sample holds many counts of this clonotype. Time point given: newly diagnosed GD, antithyroid drugs for less than 3 months. Scientists built the TCR library using RNA that was extracted from PBMCs. In building TCR beta libraries, iRepertoire HTBI primers were used together with Arm-PCR of CDR3 regions. TCRdb reprocessed the multiplex PCR reads with MiXCR, giving one entry per CDR3 protein. The profile shows 350,000 to 450,000 distinct CDR3 sequences, 15% of them singletons. The data also belong to a second study, concerning T cells in Graves' hyperthyroidism and ophthalmopathy.

The sequencing here drew on peripheral blood mononuclear cells (PBMCs), taken at new diagnosis, from a patient treated with antithyroid drugs. This receptor was identified in a woman aged 40-49 years with Graves disease.

CDR3 residues: CAWAIDSSSYNEQFF. CDR3 DNA: TGTGCCTGGGCCATCGACAGTAGCTCCTACAATGAGCAGTTCTTC. The gene calls are TRBV30 and TRBJ2-1; a weak D match, TRBD1 (5 bases). The length of the CDR3 is 15 residues. Germline V gives CDR1 GTSNPN, CDR2 SVGIG (reference sequence). Trimming left V 5 bases short and J 0 bases short, with 14 bases between.